A single sample gave rise to the 8 T cell receptor beta chains below, sequenced in a study of control samples from healthy donors and cancer patients. Some clones are missing from TCRdb's copy, which holds only in-frame ones; the method was immunoSEQ multiplex PCR. The sample includes about 75,000 clones, around 94% of them seen just once. Material: blood. The receptor source for this set is a woman in her thirties or forties in good health.

The genes are TRBV28 and TRBJ2-7; 9 bases fit TRBD1. Germline lookup yields CDR1 MDHEN and CDR2 SYDVKM. The CDR3 totals 15 residues. V was pared by 4 bases and J by 5 bases, with 9 bases of the junction left unmatched. This chain's CDR3 is CASSSPGQGGHEQYF. DNA for the CDR3: TGTGCCAGCAGTTCACCGGGACAGGGTGGTCACGAGCAGTACTTC. The full variable domain, rest sourced from reference TRBV28 and TRBJ2-7, is DVKVTQSSRYLVKRTGEKVFLECVQDMDHENMFWYRQDPGLGLRLIYFSYDVKMKEKGDIPEGYSVSREKKERFSLILESASTNQTSMYLCASSSPGQGGHEQYFGPGTRLTVT.

The V and J genes are TRBV7-9 and TRBJ1-2; D is undetermined. The CDR3 sequence is 15 residues long. Looked up from germline, CDR1 is SEHNR and CDR2 is FQNEAQ (reference sequence). V was trimmed by 1 base and J by 4 bases, leaving 13 bases between them. CDR3 residues: CASSLENGYSYGYTF. The DNA for the CDR3 is TGTGCCAGCAGCTTAGAAAACGGGTACTCCTATGGCTACACCTTC.

J is TRBJ1-1 and V is TRBV3-1 (or the pseudogene TRBV3-2); no firm D call. Germline V lookup: CDR1 LGHDT, CDR2 YNNKEL (reference sequence). The CDR3 runs to 13 residues. V shed 2 bases and J shed 6 bases, with 10 bases lying between them. The CDR3 loop reads CASSQQLGAEAFF. In DNA, the CDR3 is TGTGCCAGCAGCCAACAATTAGGCGCTGAAGCTTTCTTT.

This clone appeared once. V gene TRBV7-9 combines with J gene TRBJ1-2, with D possibly TRBD1 on 5 matching bases. The CDR3 has 13 amino acids. Germline assignment: CDR1 SEHNR and CDR2 FQNEAQ (reference sequence). V was shortened by 5 bases and J by 6 bases, with 13 bases between the two germline ends. CDR3 residues: CASSQGLADGYTF. CDR3 DNA sequence: TGTGCCAGCAGCCAGGGCCTTGCGGATGGCTACACCTTC.

The rearrangement links TRBV18 to TRBJ1-5; TRBD1 agrees at 8 bases. Trimming at V came to 5 bases and at J to 4 bases, leaving 10 bases not matched to a gene. This CDR3 is 16 amino acids long. From germline, CDR1 is KGHSH and CDR2 LQKENI. Here the CDR3 reads CASSAIQGAPNQPQHF. DNA for the CDR3: TGTGCCAGCTCAGCGATTCAGGGGGCGCCGAATCAGCCCCAGCATTTT. The full variable domain, in which reference TRBV18 and TRBJ1-5 provide the parts outside the CDR3, is NAGVMQNPRHLVRRRGQEARLRCSPMKGHSHVYWYRQLPEEGLKFMVYLQKENIIDESGMPKERFSAEFPKEGPSILRIQQVVRGDSAAYFCASSAIQGAPNQPQHFGDGTRLSIL.

The gene calls are TRBV19 and TRBJ2-1, with D possibly TRBD1 on 5 matching bases. Germline V CDR1 and CDR2: LNHDA, SQIVND (reference sequence). Trimming took off 3 bases at V and 1 base at J, with 13 bases between the two ends. The CDR3 is made up of 16 amino acids. CDR3 loop: CASSIQQGTSYNEQFF. DNA of the CDR3: TGTGCCAGTAGTATCCAGCAGGGTACGTCCTACAATGAGCAGTTCTTC.

The chain carries TRBV13 and TRBJ2-7; 7 nucleotides align to TRBD2. V was pared by 3 bases and J by 3 bases, with 5 bases of the junction left unmatched. The CDR3 runs to 14 residues. Germline CDR1 reads PRHDT; CDR2 reads FYEKMQ (reference sequence). The CDR3 loop reads CASSFSGPNYEQYF. In nucleotides, the CDR3 is TGTGCCAGCAGCTTTAGCGGGCCTAACTACGAGCAGTACTTC.

This clone is categorized as medium-sized (0.01 to 0.1%). The genes are TRBV27 and TRBJ2-2, with 10 bases that match TRBD1. Germline V gives CDR1 MNHEY, CDR2 SMNVEV (reference sequence). Trimming took 6 bases from V and 8 from J; bases not matched to a gene: 6. The CDR3 is made up of 14 amino acids. The CDR3 loop reads CASREGQGIGELFF. In DNA, the CDR3 is TGTGCCAGCAGAGAGGGACAGGGGATAGGGGAGCTGTTTTTT.